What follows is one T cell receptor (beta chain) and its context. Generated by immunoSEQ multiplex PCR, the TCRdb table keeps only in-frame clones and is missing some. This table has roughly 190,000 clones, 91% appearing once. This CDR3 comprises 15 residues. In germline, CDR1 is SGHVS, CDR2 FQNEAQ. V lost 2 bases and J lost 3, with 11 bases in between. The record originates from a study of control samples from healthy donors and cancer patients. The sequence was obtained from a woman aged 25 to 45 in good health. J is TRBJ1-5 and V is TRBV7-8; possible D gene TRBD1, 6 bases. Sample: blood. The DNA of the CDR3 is TGTGCCAGCAGCTTAATCGGGACAAACAATCAGCCCCAGCATTTT. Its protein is CASSLIGTNNQPQHF. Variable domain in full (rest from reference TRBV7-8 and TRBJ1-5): GAGVSQSPRYKVAKRGQDVALRCDPISGHVSLFWYQQALGQGPEFLTYFQNEAQLDKSGLPSDRFFAERPEGSVSTLKIQRTQQEDSAVYLCASSLIGTNNQPQHFGDGTRLSIL.